This TCR beta chain was retrieved from a study of T-cell reconstitution after alpha-beta-depleted transplantation in children. Points from the study as a whole: The main origin of T-cell counts and diversity one year after transplant was newly produced T cells. It was surviving recipient T cells and thymic progenitors that gave some patients high TCRbeta diversity at day 60. Reportedly, only several hundred clones from non-depleted graft cells drove alpha-beta T-cell counts at about two months.

TCRbeta library construction was performed incorporating unique molecular identifiers. MiXCR, run by TCRdb on the PCR reads, gives a single entry per CDR3 protein. The table records about 260,000 distinct CDR3 sequences, 11% of them present only once. In its sample, this clonotype was seen once. What it binds is not known. A read error is possible here, since a much larger clone lies one base away. Germline loops: CDR1 MGHRA, CDR2 YSYEKL. V was shortened by 5 bases and J by 5 bases, with 13 bases between the two germline ends. There are 14 residues in the CDR3. The sequence was collected from a male patient between 2 and 10 years old who had a stem cell transplant for chronic granulomatous disease, so the T cells may come from the graft donor. V and J are TRBV4-1 and TRBJ2-4; D may be TRBD1 or TRBD2 (7 bases each). The input for sequencing was peripheral blood, taken 180 days after TCRalphabeta/CD19-depleted stem cell transplant. The CDR3: CASSVQGGQNIQYF. As DNA, the CDR3 is TGCGCCAGCAGCGTTCAGGGGGGGCAAAACATTCAGTACTTC.